The next 27 T cell receptor beta chains were all read from a single sample in a study of T-cell memory formation after mild COVID-19. TCRdb passed the 5' RACE reads through MiXCR, listing each CDR3 protein once. The sample consists of roughly 15,000 distinct CDR3 sequences, about 20% of them appearing once. The sample was PBMCs or a T cell subset sorted from them (not recorded which). All receptors derive from a man between 18 and 29 years old who had mild COVID-19 (a few samples of this study predate the infection). Cell type and time point are not known.

The chain combines TRBV20-1 with TRBJ2-3, with 9 bases aligning to TRBD1. From germline, CDR1 is DFQATT and CDR2 SNEGSKA (reference sequence). CDR3 length: 13 amino acids. V dropped 1 base and J dropped 4; count of bases not matched to a gene: 0. The CDR3 DNA reads TGCAGTGCTAGAGGGGACAGGGCAGATACGCAGTATTTT. Amino acids: CSARGDRADTQYF.

Comment on this clonotype: A read error may be the cause here, since a much bigger clone is one base away. This chain joins TRBV11-2 and TRBJ2-1; D is ambiguous. Germline V gives CDR1 SGHAT, CDR2 FQNNGV. Trimming cost V 5 bases and J 6 bases, with 20 bases left between them. The CDR3 has 16 amino acids. In DNA, the CDR3 is TGTGCCAGCAGCGACACCTTGACCCCCAAGGGCAATGAGCAGTTCTTC. This translates into CASSDTLTPKGNEQFF.

Many counts were recorded for this clonotype. The chain has TRBV7-9 and TRBJ1-1; possibly TRBD1 for D (6 bases). The V gene lost 8 bases and the J gene lost 1 base, with 11 bases spanning the gap. Per germline, CDR1 SEHNR and CDR2 FQNEAQ (reference sequence). The CDR3 is made up of 13 amino acids. CDR3 region: CASGGGANTEAFF. CDR3 nucleotides: TGTGCCAGCGGAGGGGGGGCGAACACTGAAGCTTTCTTT.

This clonotype came up many times. V is TRBV7-9 and J is TRBJ1-1; TRBD1 matches at 7 bases. This CDR3 spans 14 amino acids. With V trimmed by 5 bases and J by 1 base, 4 bases remained unmatched. Looked up from germline, CDR1 is SEHNR and CDR2 is FQNEAQ (reference sequence). The CDR3 loop reads CASSPGTANTEAFF. In DNA, the CDR3 is TGTGCCAGCAGCCCCGGGACAGCGAACACTGAAGCTTTCTTT.

CDR3 sequence (DNA): TGTGCCAGCACAATACAGGGGAACAATCAGCCCCAGCATTTT. As protein: CASTIQGNNQPQHF. The chain combines TRBV7-9 with TRBJ1-5; TRBD1 matches at 7 bases. V lost 7 bases, J lost 3 bases, and 6 bases stayed unmatched. The germline CDR1 and CDR2 sequences are SEHNR and FQNEAQ (reference sequence). CDR3 length: 14 residues.

This clonotype is medium-sized within its sample. The chain couples TRBV5-1 to TRBJ1-1, with D maybe TRBD1 (5 bases). The germline gives CDR1 SGHRS, CDR2 YFSETQ. Trimming pared 2 bases from V and 0 bases from J, leaving 8 bases between. The CDR3 totals 14 residues. CDR3 protein: CASSLNRMNTEAFF. As DNA, the CDR3 is TGCGCCAGCAGCTTAAACAGGATGAACACTGAAGCTTTCTTT.

In its sample, this clonotype was seen a few times. The chain carries TRBV6-5 and TRBJ1-1, with D possibly being TRBD1 (5 bases). The germline V gene encodes CDR1 MNHEY and CDR2 SVGAGI. The CDR3 has 15 residues. Deletions cut 2 bases from V and 1 base from J, with 11 bases between. In nucleotides, the CDR3 is TGTGCCAGCAGTTACGACAGTTTCAGGAACACTGAAGCTTTCTTT. Protein sequence: CASSYDSFRNTEAFF.

This clonotype has a count of ten or more. The chain joins TRBV7-6 to TRBJ2-7; D is undetermined. Trimming took 0 bases from V and 0 from J, leaving 9 bases between them. This CDR3 contains 15 residues. The germline gives CDR1 SGHVS, CDR2 FNYEAQ. CDR3 sequence: CASSLALGDSYEQYF. The CDR3 nucleotides are TGTGCCAGCAGCTTAGCGCTTGGAGACTCCTACGAGCAGTACTTC.

The genes are TRBV20-1 and TRBJ1-3, with a tentative D call TRBD1 (5 bases). This CDR3 comprises 14 residues. Trimming took 3 bases from V and 2 from J, leaving 11 bases between them. Germline CDR1 reads DFQATT; CDR2 reads SNEGSKA (reference sequence). The CDR3 bases are TGCAGTGCTAGCACCCAGGGAGCTGGAAACACCATATATTTT. Translated: CSASTQGAGNTIYF.

This rearrangement joins TRBV18 to TRBJ1-1; the D gene is possibly TRBD1 (5 bases). V lost 5 bases and J lost 5, with 18 bases in between. This CDR3 has 15 amino acids. Germline V gene lookup returns CDR1 KGHSH and CDR2 LQKENI. The CDR3 sequence: CASSDQGTTWTEAFF. The CDR3 coding sequence is TGTGCCAGCTCAGACCAGGGAACCACGTGGACTGAAGCTTTCTTT.

Ten or more counts support this clonotype. The chain links TRBV7-2 to TRBJ1-5, with D uncertain. V shed 4 bases and J shed 9 bases, with 19 bases lying between them. Germline V gives CDR1 SGHTA, CDR2 FQGNSA. This CDR3 has 15 residues. CDR3 bases: TGTGCCAGCAGCTCCCCCGAGTCGGGCCCAATGCCCCAGCATTTT. Residues: CASSSPESGPMPQHF.

The J gene is TRBJ2-3, the V gene TRBV7-2; D is possibly TRBD2 (5 bases). The germline V and J ends were trimmed by 5 bases and 6 bases, with 12 bases remaining between them. This CDR3 spans 13 amino acids. CDR1 and CDR2 from the germline V gene are SGHTA and FQGNSA. The CDR3 here is CASSVLPGDTQYF. The CDR3 DNA reads TGTGCCAGCAGCGTCCTCCCGGGGGATACGCAGTATTTT.

This clonotype was seen many times. The gene calls are TRBV28 and TRBJ1-2; D unresolved. V was clipped by 3 bases and J by 8 bases, with 10 bases between them. Germline assignment: CDR1 MDHEN and CDR2 SYDVKM. This CDR3 region has 12 residues. The CDR3 loop reads CASSFALSGYTF. CDR3 nucleotides: TGTGCCAGCAGTTTTGCGCTCTCCGGCTACACCTTC.

This clonotype was seen repeatedly, ten times or more. V is TRBV7-6 and J is TRBJ2-5, with TRBD2 identical over 8 bases. Trimming removed 3 bases from V and 4 bases from J; junction bases left unmatched: 7. CDR3 length: 15 amino acids. Germline CDR1 and CDR2: SGHVS and FNYEAQ. CDR3 nucleotide sequence: TGTGCCAGCAGCTTCAAACTAGCGGTTGGAGAGACCCAGTACTTC. The encoded protein is CASSFKLAVGETQYF. The variable domain in full, completed from reference TRBV7-6 and TRBJ2-5, reads GAGVSQSPRYKVTKRGQDVALRCDPISGHVSLYWYRQALGQGPEFLTYFNYEAQQDKSGLPNDRFSAERPEGSISTLTIQRTEQRDSAMYRCASSFKLAVGETQYFGPGTRLLVL.

This clonotype was found many times. J is TRBJ1-5 and V is TRBV15; possible D gene TRBD1, 6 bases. V lost 5 bases, J lost 7 bases, and 9 bases lay in between. CDR1 and CDR2 (germline): LNHNV, YYDKDF (reference sequence). This CDR3 has 12 residues. This chain's CDR3 is CATSPQGQPQHF. CDR3 DNA sequence: TGTGCCACCAGCCCACAGGGACAGCCCCAGCATTTT.

This clonotype was detected many times. The chain couples TRBV6-2 or TRBV6-3 to TRBJ2-1; unclear D gene. The germline gives CDR1 MNHEY, CDR2 SVGEGT. This CDR3 spans 11 amino acids. The V and J ends lost 7 bases and 9 bases respectively, with 10 bases between them. Here the CDR3 DNA reads TGTGCCAGCACATTAGCAAGTGAGCAGTTCTTC. Translated: CASTLASEQFF.

The CDR3 spells CASSPGTGSYEQYF. DNA for the CDR3: TGTGCCAGCAGCCCCGGGACAGGTTCCTACGAGCAGTACTTC. This chain connects TRBV6-5 to TRBJ2-7; TRBD1 agrees at 8 bases. J gave up 1 base and V 6 bases, and 5 bases lay outside the gene matches. The CDR3 totals 14 residues. CDR1 is MNHEY and CDR2 is SVGAGI in the germline V gene.

This chain connects TRBV14 to TRBJ1-1; no firm D call. With 0 bases removed from V and 5 bases from J, the gap between germline ends came to 10 bases. The CDR3 runs 14 residues. The germline gives CDR1 SGHDN, CDR2 FVKESK. CDR3 amino acids: CASSQENLETEAFF. The CDR3 DNA follows: TGTGCCAGCAGCCAAGAAAATCTAGAAACTGAAGCTTTCTTT.

The V call is TRBV20-1, the J call TRBJ1-2; D remains ambiguous. Germline CDR1 is DFQATT and CDR2 is SNEGSKA (reference sequence). The CDR3 totals 10 residues. Trimming took off 5 bases at V and 10 bases at J, with 11 bases between the two ends. The CDR3 nucleotides read TGCAGTGCTCGAAAGACTAACTACACCTTC. Amino acid sequence: CSARKTNYTF.

This chain joins TRBV2 and TRBJ1-4; D is undetermined. Germline V gene data show CDR1 as SNHLY and CDR2 as FYNNEI. Between the trimmed V and J ends, which lost 6 bases and 5 bases, there was a span of 16 bases. The CDR3 is 15 residues long. CDR3 sequence reads: CASRPSAFANEKLFF. The CDR3 bases are TGTGCCAGCAGGCCCTCGGCGTTTGCGAATGAAAAACTGTTTTTT.

This chain joins TRBV6-5 and TRBJ1-4, with unresolved D. CDR1 is MNHEY, CDR2 SVGAGI, per germline. CDR3 size: 16 residues. The germline V and J ends were trimmed by 0 bases and 5 bases, with 13 bases remaining between them. CDR3 in DNA: TGTGCCAGCAGTTACTCGAGCCAGCCGGAGAATGAAAAACTGTTTTTT. It yields the protein CASSYSSQPENEKLFF.

This chain uses TRBV7-6 with TRBJ2-7; a possible D gene is TRBD2 (5 bases). Germline CDR1 SGHVS, CDR2 FNYEAQ. This CDR3 comprises 14 residues. Trimming took 5 bases from V and 0 from J, leaving 11 bases between them. CDR3 residues: CASSAGLVSYEQYF. CDR3 bases: TGTGCCAGCAGCGCCGGACTGGTCTCCTACGAGCAGTACTTC.

This sequence joins TRBV7-9 and TRBJ2-3; D possibly corresponds to TRBD1 (7 bases). Trimming took off 7 bases at V and 5 bases at J, with 13 bases between the two ends. This CDR3 has 13 amino acids. CDR1 SEHNR and CDR2 FQNEAQ come from the germline V gene (reference sequence). The CDR3 sequence is CASMEGAGDTQYF. CDR3 in DNA: TGTGCCAGCATGGAGGGGGCCGGAGATACGCAGTATTTT.

V is TRBV7-2 and J is TRBJ2-5, with 7 bases matching TRBD2. The CDR3 runs 16 residues. After removal of 5 bases from V and 2 bases from J, the junction contained 11 bases not matched to a gene. CDR1 and CDR2 from the germline V gene are SGHTA and FQGNSA. This CDR3 is CASSRGGGRWQETQYF. Written as DNA, the CDR3 is TGTGCCAGCAGCCGAGGCGGGGGTCGGTGGCAAGAGACCCAGTACTTC.

The table lists this clonotype with a few counts. Mismatch with germline at one junction end may stem from a read error. The chain has TRBV18 and TRBJ2-5; 8 bases align to TRBD2. This CDR3 region has 13 residues. Germline V lookup: CDR1 KGHSH, CDR2 LQKENI. CDR3 coding DNA: TGTGCCAGCTCACCAGGGGCGCGGGGGGCCGTCGACTTC. Translation gives CASSPGARGAVDF.

In its sample, this clonotype ranks as medium-sized (0.01 to 0.1%). This chain uses TRBV5-1 with TRBJ2-5, with a possible D match to TRBD2 (5 bases). This CDR3 comprises 13 residues. In germline, CDR1 is SGHRS, CDR2 YFSETQ. The V end was cut by 0 bases, the J end by 3 bases, with 6 bases between. DNA for the CDR3: TGCGCCAGCAGCTTGGGGAGGAAAGAGACCCAGTACTTC. Translating it yields CASSLGRKETQYF.

CDR3 nucleotide sequence: TGCGCCAGCAGCTTGGTAGGTTACGAGCAGTACTTC. As protein: CASSLVGYEQYF. The V gene is TRBV5-1, the J gene TRBJ2-7; D unclear. CDR3 length: 12 residues. V was cut by 0 bases and J by 4 bases, with 5 bases left in between. Germline assignment: CDR1 SGHRS and CDR2 YFSETQ.